This passage covers 5 T cell receptor beta chains from one sample sequenced in a study of T cells in Graves' hyperthyroidism and ophthalmopathy. Amplification of TCR beta CDR3 regions used RNA as the template. HTBI primers drove first-round RT-PCR of the TCR CDR3. TCRdb fed the multiplex PCR reads into MiXCR, producing one record per CDR3 protein. The sample consists of fewer than 750,000 distinct CDR3 sequences, approximately 15% of them appearing once. The sample consisted of blood. The receptors here all came from a woman aged 40 to 50 with Graves' ophthalmopathy.

This clonotype showed up many times. The V gene is TRBV11-3, the J gene TRBJ2-2; 7 nucleotides match TRBD2. The CDR3 has 15 residues. Germline V gene data show CDR1 as SGHNT and CDR2 as YENEEA. V gave up 1 base and J gave up 8 bases; unmatched junction bases: 7. CDR3 nucleotide sequence: TGTGCCAGCAGCTTAGTGGCGGGAGTGTCGGGGGAGCTGTTTTTT. As protein: CASSLVAGVSGELFF.

The rearrangement joins TRBV28 to TRBJ2-5; unclear D gene. There are 15 residues in the CDR3. The germline V and J ends were trimmed by 2 bases and 1 base, with 11 bases remaining between them. CDR1 is MDHEN and CDR2 is SYDVKM in the germline V gene. The CDR3 spells CASSLAAGIQETQYF. The DNA of the CDR3 is TGTGCCAGCAGTTTAGCTGCAGGAATCCAAGAGACCCAGTACTTC.

This chain links TRBV20-1 with TRBJ2-7, with 10 bases identical to TRBD2. Germline CDR1 reads DFQATT; CDR2 reads SNEGSKA (reference sequence). CDR3 length: 13 residues. CDR3: CRSGGAVDYEQYF. The CDR3 DNA is TGCAGAAGCGGGGGGGCGGTGGACTACGAGCAGTACTTC.

This clonotype was observed at least ten times. The conserved closing phenylalanine or tryptophan is absent in this CDR3, likely reflecting a read error. V and J are TRBV6-5 and TRBJ2-7; the D is unclear. V lost 0 bases to trimming and J lost 2 bases, with 11 bases between them. CDR3 length: 15 residues. CDR1 is MNHEY and CDR2 is SVGAGI in the germline V gene. CDR3 region: CASSYSLGRAYEQYS. Written as DNA, the CDR3 is TGTGCCAGCAGTTACTCCTTAGGACGAGCCTACGAGCAGTACTCC.

The rearrangement joins TRBV6-5 to TRBJ2-7; possible D gene TRBD1, 5 bases. Germline values: CDR1 MNHEY, CDR2 SVGAGI. The ends were cut back, 0 bases at V and 4 bases at J, with 16 bases in the middle. The CDR3 has 16 amino acids. CDR3 protein: CASSYSPLTEEYEQYF. The DNA of the CDR3 is TGTGCCAGCAGTTACTCCCCCTTGACAGAGGAGTACGAGCAGTACTTC.